This record covers a single T cell receptor (beta chain). Other DNA sequences from this sample encode an identical CDR3 as well. The sample is drawn from a study of T cell changes during pregnancy in multiple sclerosis. Germline V gene sequence: CDR1 MNHNS, CDR2 SASEGT. The CDR3 sequence is 15 residues long. The V end was cut by 4 bases, the J end by 0 bases, with 9 bases between. Clones were read by immunoSEQ multiplex PCR, and TCRdb kept only the in-frame ones, dropping some. This table holds under 110,000 clones, 85% to 95% found once. Sequenced here: peripheral blood, sampled after pregnancy. The chain has TRBV6-1 and TRBJ1-4; D gene ambiguous. The receptor was isolated from a female donor with multiple sclerosis, enrolled in a pregnancy study. The CDR3: CASSVTGATNEKLFF. In nucleotides, the CDR3 is TGTGCCAGCAGTGTAACGGGAGCAACTAATGAAAAACTGTTTTTT.